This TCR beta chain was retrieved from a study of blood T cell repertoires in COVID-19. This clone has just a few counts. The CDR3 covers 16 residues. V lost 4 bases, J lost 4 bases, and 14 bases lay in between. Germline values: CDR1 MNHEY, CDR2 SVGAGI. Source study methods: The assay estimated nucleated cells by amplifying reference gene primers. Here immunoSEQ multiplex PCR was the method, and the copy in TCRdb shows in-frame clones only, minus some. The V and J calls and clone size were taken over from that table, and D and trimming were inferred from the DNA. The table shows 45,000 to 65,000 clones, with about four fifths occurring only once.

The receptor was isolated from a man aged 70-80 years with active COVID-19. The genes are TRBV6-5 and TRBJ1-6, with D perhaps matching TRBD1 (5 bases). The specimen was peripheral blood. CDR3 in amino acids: CASSSPEAGYNSPLHF. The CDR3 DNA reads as TGTGCCAGCAGTTCGCCTGAGGCAGGGTATAATTCACCCCTCCACTTT.